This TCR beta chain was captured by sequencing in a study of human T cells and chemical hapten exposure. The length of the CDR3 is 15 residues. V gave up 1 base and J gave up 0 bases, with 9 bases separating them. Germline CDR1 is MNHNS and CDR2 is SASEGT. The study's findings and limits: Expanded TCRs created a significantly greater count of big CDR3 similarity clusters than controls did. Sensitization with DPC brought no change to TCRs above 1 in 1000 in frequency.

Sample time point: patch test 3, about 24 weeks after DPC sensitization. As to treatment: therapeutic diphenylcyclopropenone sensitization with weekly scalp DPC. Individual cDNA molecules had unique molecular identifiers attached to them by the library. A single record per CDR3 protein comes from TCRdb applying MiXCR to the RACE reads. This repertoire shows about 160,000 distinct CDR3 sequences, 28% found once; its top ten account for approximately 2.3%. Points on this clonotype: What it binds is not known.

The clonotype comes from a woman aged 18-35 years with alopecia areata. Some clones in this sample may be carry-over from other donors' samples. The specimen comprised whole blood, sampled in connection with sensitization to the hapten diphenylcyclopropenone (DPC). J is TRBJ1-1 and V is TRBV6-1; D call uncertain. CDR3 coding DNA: TGTGCCAGCAGTGAAGGCTTCCCCATGAACACTGAAGCTTTCTTT. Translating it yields CASSEGFPMNTEAFF.